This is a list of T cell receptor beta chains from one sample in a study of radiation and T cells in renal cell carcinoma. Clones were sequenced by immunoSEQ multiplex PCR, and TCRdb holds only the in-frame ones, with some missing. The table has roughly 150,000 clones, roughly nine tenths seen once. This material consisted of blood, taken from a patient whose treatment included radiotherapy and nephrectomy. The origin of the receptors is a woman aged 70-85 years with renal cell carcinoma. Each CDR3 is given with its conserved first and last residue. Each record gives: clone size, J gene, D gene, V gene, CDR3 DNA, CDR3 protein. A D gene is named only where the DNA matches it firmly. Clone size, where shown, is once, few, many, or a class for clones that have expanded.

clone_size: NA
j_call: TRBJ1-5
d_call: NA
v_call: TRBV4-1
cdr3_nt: TGCGCCAGCAGCCAAGATGCGGGGGGTGGCCAGCCCCAGCATTTT
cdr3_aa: CASSQDAGGGQPQHF

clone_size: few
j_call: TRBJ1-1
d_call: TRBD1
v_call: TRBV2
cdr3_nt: TGTGCCAGCACCCGACGGGACAGAAACACTGAAGCTTTCTTT
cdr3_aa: CASTRRDRNTEAFF

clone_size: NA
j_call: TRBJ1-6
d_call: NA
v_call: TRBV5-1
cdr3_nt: TGCGCCAGCAGCACACAGGGTAGGGATAATTCACCCCTCCACTTT
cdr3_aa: CASSTQGRDNSPLHF

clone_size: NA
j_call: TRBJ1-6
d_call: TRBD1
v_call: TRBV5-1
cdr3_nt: TGCGCCAGCAGTCGGGACAGAAATAATTCACCCCTCCACTTT
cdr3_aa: CASSRDRNNSPLHF

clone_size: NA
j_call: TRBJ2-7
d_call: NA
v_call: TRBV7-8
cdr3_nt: TGTGCCAGCAGCTACCTAGGACAGACCTACGAGCAGTACTTC
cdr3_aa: CASSYLGQTYEQYF

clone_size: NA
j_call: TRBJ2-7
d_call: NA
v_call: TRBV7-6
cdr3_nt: TGTGCCAGCAGCCCCTTACTAGCAATCGGCGAGCAGTACTTC
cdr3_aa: CASSPLLAIGEQYF

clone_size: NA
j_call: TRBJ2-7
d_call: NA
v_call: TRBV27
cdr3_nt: TGTGCCAGCAGTTCCTGGGAGGAGGGCTACGAGCAGTACTTC
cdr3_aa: CASSSWEEGYEQYF

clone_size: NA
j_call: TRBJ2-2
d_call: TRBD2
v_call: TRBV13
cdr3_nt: TGTGCCAGCAGCCCCGGACTAGCGGGGGGGGCAGGTTTCGCCGGGGAGCTGTTTTTT
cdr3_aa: CASSPGLAGGAGFAGELFF

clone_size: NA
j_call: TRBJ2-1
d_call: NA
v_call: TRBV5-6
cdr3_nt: TGTGCCAGCAGCTTGACGACTAGCAATGAGCAGTTCTTC
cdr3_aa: CASSLTTSNEQFF

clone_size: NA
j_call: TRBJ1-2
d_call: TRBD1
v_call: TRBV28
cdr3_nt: TGTGCCAGCAGGACCGGGACAGGGGCTAACTATGGCTACACCTTC
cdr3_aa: CASRTGTGANYGYTF

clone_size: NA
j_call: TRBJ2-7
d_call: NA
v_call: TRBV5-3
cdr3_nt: TGTGCCAGAAGCTGCCCGGCGACAACCTACGAGCAGTACTTC
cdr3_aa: CARSCPATTYEQYF

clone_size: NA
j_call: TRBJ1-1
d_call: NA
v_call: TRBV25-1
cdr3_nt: TGTGCCAGCAGGGGACACATGAACACTGAAGCTTTCTTT
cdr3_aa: CASRGHMNTEAFF

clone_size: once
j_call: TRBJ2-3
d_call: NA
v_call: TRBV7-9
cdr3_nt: TGTGCCAGCAGCTTAGGTACTCAGCGGAGCACAGATACGCAGTATTTT
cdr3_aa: CASSLGTQRSTDTQYF

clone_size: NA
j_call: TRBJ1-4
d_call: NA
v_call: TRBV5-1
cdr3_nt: TGCGCCAGCAGCGTGAGTGGATCGGAGGAAAAACTGTTTTTT
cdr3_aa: CASSVSGSEEKLFF

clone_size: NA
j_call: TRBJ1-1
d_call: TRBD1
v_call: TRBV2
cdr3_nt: TGTGCCAGCGGGACAGCAAACACTGAAGCTTTCTTT
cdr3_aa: CASGTANTEAFF

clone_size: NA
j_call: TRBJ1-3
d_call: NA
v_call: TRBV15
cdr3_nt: TGTGCCACCAGCAGGCTTAGAGGGGGAGGGGGCTCTGGAAACACCATATATTTT
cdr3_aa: CATSRLRGGGGSGNTIYF

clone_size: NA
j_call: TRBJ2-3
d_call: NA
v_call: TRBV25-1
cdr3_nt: TGTGCCAGCAGCTCACGGCCCACAGGGAGGGATACGCAGTATTTT
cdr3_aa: CASSSRPTGRDTQYF

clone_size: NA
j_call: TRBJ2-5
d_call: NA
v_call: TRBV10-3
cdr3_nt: TGTGCCATCAGCTCCATTCCCACCGGGGCTCTAGAGACCCAGTACTTC
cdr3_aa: CAISSIPTGALETQYF

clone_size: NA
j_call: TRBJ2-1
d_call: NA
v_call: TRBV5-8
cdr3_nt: TGTGCCAGCAGGGTTGGGGGTACCGCCTACAATGAGCAGTTCTTC
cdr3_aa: CASRVGGTAYNEQFF

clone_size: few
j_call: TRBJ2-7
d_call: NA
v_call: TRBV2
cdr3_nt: TGTGCCAGCAGTGAGGTCCGAATCGCCTACGAGCAGTACTTC
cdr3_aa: CASSEVRIAYEQYF

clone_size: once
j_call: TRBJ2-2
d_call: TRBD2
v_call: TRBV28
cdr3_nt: TGTGCCAGCAGTTCCACAGGACTAGCGGGGGAGAGGGAGCTGTTTTTT
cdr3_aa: CASSSTGLAGERELFF

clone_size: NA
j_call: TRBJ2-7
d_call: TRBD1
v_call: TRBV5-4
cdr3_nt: TGTGCCAGCAGCTCGGGACAGGTAAACTACGAGCAGTACTTC
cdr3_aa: CASSSGQVNYEQYF

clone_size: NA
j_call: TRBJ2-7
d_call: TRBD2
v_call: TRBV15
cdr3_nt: TGTGCCACCAGCAGAGATCGTCAGCGGGGGGAGACCTACGAGCAGTACTTC
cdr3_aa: CATSRDRQRGETYEQYF

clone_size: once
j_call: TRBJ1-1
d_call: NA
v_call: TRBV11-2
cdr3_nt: TGTGCCAGCAGCTCATCCGGCCTGCTATCGACTGAAGCTTTCTTT
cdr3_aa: CASSSSGLLSTEAFF

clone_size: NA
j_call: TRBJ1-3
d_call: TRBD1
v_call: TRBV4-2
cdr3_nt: TGTGCCAGCAGCCAAGAATGGGACAGGTCCGACACCATATATTTT
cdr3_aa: CASSQEWDRSDTIYF

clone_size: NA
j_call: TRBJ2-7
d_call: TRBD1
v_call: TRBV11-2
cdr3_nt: TGTGCCAGCCGATCACAGGGGAAGAACGAGCAGTACTTC
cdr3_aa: CASRSQGKNEQYF

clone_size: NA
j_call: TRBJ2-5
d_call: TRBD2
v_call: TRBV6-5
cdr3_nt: TGTGCCAGCGACCGTAGCGGGGGAGGGGAGACCCAGTACTTC
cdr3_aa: CASDRSGGGETQYF

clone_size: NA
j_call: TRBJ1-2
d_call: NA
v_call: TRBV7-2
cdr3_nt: TGTGCCAGCAGCTTAAGCCCTGGGGGGGCACAATTTTTTAACTATGGCTACACCTTC
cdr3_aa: CASSLSPGGAQFFNYGYTF

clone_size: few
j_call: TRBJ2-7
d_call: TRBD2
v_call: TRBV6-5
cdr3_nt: TGTGCCAGCAGTTACACCCCGGGACTAGCTAACGAGCAGTACTTC
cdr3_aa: CASSYTPGLANEQYF

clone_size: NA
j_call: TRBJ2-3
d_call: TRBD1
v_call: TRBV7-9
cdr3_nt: TGTGCCAGCAGCTTACCTGGGACAGGGGATACGCAGTATTTT
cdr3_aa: CASSLPGTGDTQYF

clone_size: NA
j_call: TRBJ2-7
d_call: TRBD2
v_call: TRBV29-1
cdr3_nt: TGCAGCGTGCGAGTCCCGGGACTAGCGGGGGAGGGCCACGAGCAGTACTTC
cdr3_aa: CSVRVPGLAGEGHEQYF

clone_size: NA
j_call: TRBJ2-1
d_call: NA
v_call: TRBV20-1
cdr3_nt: TGCAGTGCGGAATTACAACGGTCTCGTTTCTTC
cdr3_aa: CSAELQRSRFF

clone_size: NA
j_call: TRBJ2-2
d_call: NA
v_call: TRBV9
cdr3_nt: TGTGCCAGCAGCGTAGTGGTAGGGCCCGCCGGGGAGCTGTTTTTT
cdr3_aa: CASSVVVGPAGELFF

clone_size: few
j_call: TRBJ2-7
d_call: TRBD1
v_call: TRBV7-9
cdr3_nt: TGTGCCAGCAGCTCACTGGACAGGGGGACCGGCGAGCAGTACTTC
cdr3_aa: CASSSLDRGTGEQYF

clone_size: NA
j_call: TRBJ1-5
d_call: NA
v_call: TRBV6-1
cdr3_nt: TGTGCCAGCAGTGAGCAGGTGGATCAGCCCCAGCATTTT
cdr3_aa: CASSEQVDQPQHF

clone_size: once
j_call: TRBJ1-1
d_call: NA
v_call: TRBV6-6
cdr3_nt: TGTGCCAGCAGTTACTCGGGGGGGAGTGCTGAAGCTTTCTTT
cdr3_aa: CASSYSGGSAEAFF

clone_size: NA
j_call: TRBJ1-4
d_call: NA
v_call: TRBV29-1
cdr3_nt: TGCAGCGTCAAGGAAGGGGCCGGGGAAAAACTGTTTTTT
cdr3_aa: CSVKEGAGEKLFF

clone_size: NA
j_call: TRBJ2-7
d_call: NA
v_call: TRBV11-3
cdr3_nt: TGTGCCAGCAGCTTAGATTCTGATTTAGGCGGACGTCGCGAGCAGTACTTC
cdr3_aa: CASSLDSDLGGRREQYF

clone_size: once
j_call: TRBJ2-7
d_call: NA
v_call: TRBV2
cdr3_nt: TGTGCCACCTCCCCCGGGGTGGGATCCTACGAGCAGTACTTC
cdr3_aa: CATSPGVGSYEQYF

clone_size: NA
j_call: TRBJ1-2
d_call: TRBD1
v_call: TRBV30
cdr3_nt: TGTGCCTGGGGGGACAGCTATGGCTACACCTTC
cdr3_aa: CAWGDSYGYTF

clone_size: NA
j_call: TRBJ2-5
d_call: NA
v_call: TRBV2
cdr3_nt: TGTGCCAGCAGTCCCCAAGAGACCCAGTACTTC
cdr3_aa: CASSPQETQYF

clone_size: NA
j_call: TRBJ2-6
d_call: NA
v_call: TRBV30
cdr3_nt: TGTGCCTGGACTCGTCAGGGGACAGGGGCCAACGTCCTGACTTTC
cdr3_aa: CAWTRQGTGANVLTF

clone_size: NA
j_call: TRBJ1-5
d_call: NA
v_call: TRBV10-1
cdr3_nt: TGCGCCAGCAGTGAGTCCTGGGGCTATAGCAATCAGCCCCAGCATTTT
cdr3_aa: CASSESWGYSNQPQHF

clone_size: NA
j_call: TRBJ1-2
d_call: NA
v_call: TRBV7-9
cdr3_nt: TGTGCCAGCAGCTTAGCCGCTGTTGGGGGCCACGGTGGCTACACCTTC
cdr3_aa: CASSLAAVGGHGGYTF

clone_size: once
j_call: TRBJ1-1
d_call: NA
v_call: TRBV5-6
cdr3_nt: TGTGCCAGCAGCCCACCCCGAGGGGGAGCTTTCTTT
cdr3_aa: CASSPPRGGAFF

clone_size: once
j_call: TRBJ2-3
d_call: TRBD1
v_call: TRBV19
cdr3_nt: TGTGCCAGTCAGGGACAGCGTTCCGGCACAGATACGCAGTATTTT
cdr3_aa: CASQGQRSGTDTQYF

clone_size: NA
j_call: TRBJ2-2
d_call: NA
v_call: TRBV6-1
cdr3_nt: TGTGCCAGCAGTGCAGGGGTCGCCGGGGAGCTGTTTTTT
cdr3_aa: CASSAGVAGELFF